The present entry profiles one T cell receptor beta chain with its context. Antigen specificity is unknown. Trimming removed 4 bases at V and 2 bases at J, with 14 bases between. The CDR3 loop spans 15 amino acids. The V gene's germline CDR1 is SGHAT and CDR2 FQNNGV. The data derive from a study of blood T cells in healthy people across ages. Overall study results and limits: Older individuals had lower TCR beta diversity per million T cells (the decline was roughly linear).

A second PCR, run for about 7 to 11 cycles, used a sample-barcoded 5' primer plus a J-beta primer mix. MiXCR, run by TCRdb on the 5' RACE reads, gives a single entry per CDR3 protein. This table holds roughly 800,000 distinct CDR3 sequences, 20% to 25% found once. The sample was also reused in another study, on T cells of mothers and their children.

The sequence was obtained from a boy aged 5 to 17 in good health. The sample was blood. The chain carries TRBV11-2 and TRBJ1-1; TRBD1 is a possible D gene (5 bases). CDR3 in amino acids: CASSSIRDRNTEAFF. The CDR3 region has the DNA TGTGCCAGCAGCTCCATAAGAGACAGAAACACTGAAGCTTTCTTT.